This T cell receptor (beta chain) was sequenced during a study of shared clonotypes between healthy human individuals. On the study more broadly: Researchers drew samples from two women and three men aged 18 to 49. Overall study results and limits: It was the non-shared clonotypes that had lower generation probabilities than clonotypes shared by all four donors.

The CDR3 runs to 16 residues. J was trimmed by 1 base and V by 3 bases; bases with no gene match: 6. The germline V gene has CDR1 SGDLS and CDR2 YYNGEE. As regards this clone: The antigen remains undetermined.

This table comes from immunoSEQ multiplex PCR, and its TCRdb copy is limited to in-frame clones, with some not included. Here the sample spans more than 500,000 clones, 85% to 95% being singletons. Terminally differentiated effector memory CD45RA+ cells were excluded by CCR7 positive selection of CD45RO-negative cells. This chain connects TRBV9 to TRBJ2-2; 7 bases align to TRBD2. The sample comprised naive CD8+ T cells sorted from blood. The TCR was taken from a woman aged 25 to 45 in good health. This CDR3 reads CASSDLAGENTGELFF. The DNA for the CDR3 is TGTGCCAGCAGCGACTTAGCGGGCGAGAACACCGGGGAGCTGTTTTTT.